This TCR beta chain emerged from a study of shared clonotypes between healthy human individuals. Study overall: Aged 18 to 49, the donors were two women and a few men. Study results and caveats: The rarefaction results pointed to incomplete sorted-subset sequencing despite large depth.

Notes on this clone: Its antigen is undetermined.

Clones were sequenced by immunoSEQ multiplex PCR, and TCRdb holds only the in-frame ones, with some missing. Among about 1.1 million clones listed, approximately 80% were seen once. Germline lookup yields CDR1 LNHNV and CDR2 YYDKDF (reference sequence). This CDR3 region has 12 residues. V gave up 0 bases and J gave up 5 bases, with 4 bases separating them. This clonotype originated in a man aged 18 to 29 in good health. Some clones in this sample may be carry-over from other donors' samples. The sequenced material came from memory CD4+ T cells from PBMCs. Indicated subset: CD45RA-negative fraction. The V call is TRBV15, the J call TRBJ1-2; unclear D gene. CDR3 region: CATSRDRYGYTF. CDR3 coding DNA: TGTGCCACCAGCAGAGATCGGTATGGCTACACCTTC.